This is a list of T cell receptor beta chains from one sample in a study of cytomegalovirus exposure and HLA in healthy donors. Sequencing was performed with immunoSEQ multiplex PCR; in TCRdb, only in-frame clones are kept and a portion is missing. In the table there are 220,000 or so clones, approximately 78% of which are singletons. Input material: PBMCs. The receptors shown here come from a male donor in good health and CMV-seronegative. The CDR3 runs from the conserved cysteine through the conserved F or W. D genes are given only for firm matches. Size is stated for part of the rows, as once, few or many counts, or as a class when the clone is expanded.

v_call: TRBV4-1; j_call: TRBJ2-1; clone_size: -; d_call: TRBD2; cdr3_aa: CASSRRSGSSYNEQFF; cdr3_nt: TGCGCCAGCAGCCGTCGTAGCGGGAGCTCCTACAATGAGCAGTTCTTC
v_call: TRBV28; j_call: TRBJ2-3; clone_size: -; d_call: TRBD1; cdr3_aa: CASSFSTGHSTDTQYF; cdr3_nt: TGTGCCAGCAGTTTTTCGACAGGGCATAGCACAGATACGCAGTATTTT
v_call: TRBV30; j_call: TRBJ2-2; clone_size: -; d_call: -; cdr3_aa: CAWSVRGGRAVGELFF; cdr3_nt: TGTGCCTGGAGTGTGAGAGGGGGGAGGGCTGTCGGGGAGCTGTTTTTT
v_call: TRBV19; j_call: TRBJ2-2; clone_size: -; d_call: -; cdr3_aa: CASSPFGIDANTGELFF; cdr3_nt: TGTGCCAGTAGTCCCTTCGGGATCGATGCGAACACCGGGGAGCTGTTTTTT
v_call: TRBV19; j_call: TRBJ2-3; clone_size: once; d_call: -; cdr3_aa: CASSIQGGTDTQYF; cdr3_nt: TGTGCCAGTAGTATCCAGGGTGGGACAGATACGCAGTATTTT
v_call: TRBV9; j_call: TRBJ2-1; clone_size: -; d_call: -; cdr3_aa: CASSPLSGLQNEQFF; cdr3_nt: TGTGCCAGCAGCCCATTGAGCGGGCTTCAGAATGAGCAGTTCTTC
v_call: TRBV18; j_call: TRBJ2-5; clone_size: -; d_call: -; cdr3_aa: CASSRSGSGETQYF; cdr3_nt: TGTGCCAGCTCCCGCTCGGGCTCAGGGGAGACCCAGTACTTC
v_call: TRBV5-6; j_call: TRBJ1-2; clone_size: -; d_call: -; cdr3_aa: CASSLFRSYGYTF; cdr3_nt: TGTGCCAGCAGCTTGTTCAGATCCTATGGCTACACCTTC
v_call: TRBV7-9; j_call: TRBJ2-3; clone_size: few; d_call: TRBD2; cdr3_aa: CASSLGRAGLSTDTQYF; cdr3_nt: TGTGCCAGCAGCTTAGGCAGAGCGGGACTTAGCACAGATACGCAGTATTTT
v_call: TRBV18; j_call: TRBJ1-1; clone_size: -; d_call: -; cdr3_aa: CASSRDTSNTEAFF; cdr3_nt: TGTGCCAGCTCACGGGACACCTCGAACACTGAAGCTTTCTTT
v_call: TRBV7-8; j_call: TRBJ2-7; clone_size: -; d_call: TRBD1; cdr3_aa: CASSLGQTAYEQYF; cdr3_nt: TGTGCCAGCAGCTTGGGACAGACGGCCTACGAGCAGTACTTC
v_call: TRBV4-1; j_call: TRBJ2-1; clone_size: -; d_call: -; cdr3_aa: CASRRDSTYNEQFF; cdr3_nt: TGCGCCAGCAGACGGGACTCCACGTACAATGAGCAGTTCTTC
v_call: TRBV5-1; j_call: TRBJ2-5; clone_size: -; d_call: -; cdr3_aa: CASSPTPETQYF; cdr3_nt: TGCGCCAGCAGCCCTACGCCCGAGACCCAGTACTTC
v_call: TRBV6-6; j_call: TRBJ1-1; clone_size: few; d_call: TRBD1; cdr3_aa: CASSYSQGVGNTEAFF; cdr3_nt: TGTGCCAGCAGTTACTCTCAGGGGGTTGGAAACACTGAAGCTTTCTTT
v_call: TRBV19; j_call: TRBJ1-2; clone_size: -; d_call: -; cdr3_aa: CASSELLQGNYGYTF; cdr3_nt: TGTGCCAGTAGTGAACTCCTACAGGGAAACTATGGCTACACCTTC
v_call: TRBV18; j_call: TRBJ2-7; clone_size: -; d_call: -; cdr3_aa: CASSPGPGATYEQYF; cdr3_nt: TGTGCCAGCTCACCGGGGCCAGGGGCTACCTACGAGCAGTACTTC
v_call: TRBV5-5; j_call: TRBJ1-2; clone_size: -; d_call: -; cdr3_aa: CASSHQTGLYGYTF; cdr3_nt: TGTGCCAGCAGCCACCAAACAGGGCTGTACGGCTACACCTTC
v_call: TRBV7-8; j_call: TRBJ2-7; clone_size: -; d_call: -; cdr3_aa: CASSFSRGVSGQYF; cdr3_nt: TGTGCCAGCAGCTTCTCCAGGGGTGTATCCGGGCAGTACTTC
v_call: TRBV6-1; j_call: TRBJ2-3; clone_size: -; d_call: -; cdr3_aa: CASLGGSYTDTQYF; cdr3_nt: TGTGCCAGCCTTGGAGGGAGTTACACAGATACGCAGTATTTT
v_call: TRBV30; j_call: TRBJ2-1; clone_size: -; d_call: -; cdr3_aa: CAWSGRFKIGESPYNEQFF; cdr3_nt: TGTGCCTGGAGTGGGCGATTCAAAATCGGGGAGAGTCCCTACAATGAGCAGTTCTTC
v_call: TRBV29-1; j_call: TRBJ2-7; clone_size: -; d_call: TRBD2; cdr3_aa: CSAWTSKSGEQYF; cdr3_nt: TGCAGCGCCTGGACTAGCAAAAGCGGCGAGCAGTACTTC
v_call: TRBV6-5; j_call: TRBJ1-3; clone_size: -; d_call: -; cdr3_aa: CASSELAGGNTIYF; cdr3_nt: TGTGCCAGCAGTGAACTCGCAGGGGGAAACACCATATATTTT
v_call: TRBV4-1; j_call: TRBJ2-7; clone_size: few; d_call: -; cdr3_aa: CASSQEEEYEQYF; cdr3_nt: TGCGCCAGCAGCCAAGAGGAGGAGTACGAGCAGTACTTC
v_call: TRBV20-1; j_call: TRBJ2-7; clone_size: -; d_call: -; cdr3_aa: CSAGGTYEQYF; cdr3_nt: TGCAGTGCTGGGGGCACCTACGAGCAGTACTTC
v_call: TRBV18; j_call: TRBJ2-5; clone_size: once; d_call: TRBD2; cdr3_aa: CASSPGTSGRIGETQYF; cdr3_nt: TGTGCCAGCTCACCCGGGACTAGCGGGAGGATTGGGGAGACCCAGTACTTC
v_call: TRBV6-5; j_call: TRBJ1-6; clone_size: -; d_call: -; cdr3_aa: CASNTGLNSPLHF; cdr3_nt: TGTGCCAGCAATACAGGGCTCAATTCACCCCTCCACTTT
v_call: TRBV5-1; j_call: TRBJ2-1; clone_size: -; d_call: -; cdr3_aa: CASSFSGTLPSSYNEQFF; cdr3_nt: TGCGCCAGCAGCTTCTCGGGGACACTACCGAGCTCCTACAATGAGCAGTTCTTC
v_call: TRBV7-9; j_call: TRBJ2-1; clone_size: -; d_call: -; cdr3_aa: CSSSPPGSSYNEQFF; cdr3_nt: TGTTCCAGCAGCCCCCCGGGGAGCTCCTACAATGAGCAGTTCTTC
v_call: TRBV7-8; j_call: TRBJ2-3; clone_size: few; d_call: TRBD2; cdr3_aa: CASSLAGLVTRTDTQYF; cdr3_nt: TGTGCCAGCAGCTTAGCGGGACTAGTGACCCGCACAGATACGCAGTATTTT